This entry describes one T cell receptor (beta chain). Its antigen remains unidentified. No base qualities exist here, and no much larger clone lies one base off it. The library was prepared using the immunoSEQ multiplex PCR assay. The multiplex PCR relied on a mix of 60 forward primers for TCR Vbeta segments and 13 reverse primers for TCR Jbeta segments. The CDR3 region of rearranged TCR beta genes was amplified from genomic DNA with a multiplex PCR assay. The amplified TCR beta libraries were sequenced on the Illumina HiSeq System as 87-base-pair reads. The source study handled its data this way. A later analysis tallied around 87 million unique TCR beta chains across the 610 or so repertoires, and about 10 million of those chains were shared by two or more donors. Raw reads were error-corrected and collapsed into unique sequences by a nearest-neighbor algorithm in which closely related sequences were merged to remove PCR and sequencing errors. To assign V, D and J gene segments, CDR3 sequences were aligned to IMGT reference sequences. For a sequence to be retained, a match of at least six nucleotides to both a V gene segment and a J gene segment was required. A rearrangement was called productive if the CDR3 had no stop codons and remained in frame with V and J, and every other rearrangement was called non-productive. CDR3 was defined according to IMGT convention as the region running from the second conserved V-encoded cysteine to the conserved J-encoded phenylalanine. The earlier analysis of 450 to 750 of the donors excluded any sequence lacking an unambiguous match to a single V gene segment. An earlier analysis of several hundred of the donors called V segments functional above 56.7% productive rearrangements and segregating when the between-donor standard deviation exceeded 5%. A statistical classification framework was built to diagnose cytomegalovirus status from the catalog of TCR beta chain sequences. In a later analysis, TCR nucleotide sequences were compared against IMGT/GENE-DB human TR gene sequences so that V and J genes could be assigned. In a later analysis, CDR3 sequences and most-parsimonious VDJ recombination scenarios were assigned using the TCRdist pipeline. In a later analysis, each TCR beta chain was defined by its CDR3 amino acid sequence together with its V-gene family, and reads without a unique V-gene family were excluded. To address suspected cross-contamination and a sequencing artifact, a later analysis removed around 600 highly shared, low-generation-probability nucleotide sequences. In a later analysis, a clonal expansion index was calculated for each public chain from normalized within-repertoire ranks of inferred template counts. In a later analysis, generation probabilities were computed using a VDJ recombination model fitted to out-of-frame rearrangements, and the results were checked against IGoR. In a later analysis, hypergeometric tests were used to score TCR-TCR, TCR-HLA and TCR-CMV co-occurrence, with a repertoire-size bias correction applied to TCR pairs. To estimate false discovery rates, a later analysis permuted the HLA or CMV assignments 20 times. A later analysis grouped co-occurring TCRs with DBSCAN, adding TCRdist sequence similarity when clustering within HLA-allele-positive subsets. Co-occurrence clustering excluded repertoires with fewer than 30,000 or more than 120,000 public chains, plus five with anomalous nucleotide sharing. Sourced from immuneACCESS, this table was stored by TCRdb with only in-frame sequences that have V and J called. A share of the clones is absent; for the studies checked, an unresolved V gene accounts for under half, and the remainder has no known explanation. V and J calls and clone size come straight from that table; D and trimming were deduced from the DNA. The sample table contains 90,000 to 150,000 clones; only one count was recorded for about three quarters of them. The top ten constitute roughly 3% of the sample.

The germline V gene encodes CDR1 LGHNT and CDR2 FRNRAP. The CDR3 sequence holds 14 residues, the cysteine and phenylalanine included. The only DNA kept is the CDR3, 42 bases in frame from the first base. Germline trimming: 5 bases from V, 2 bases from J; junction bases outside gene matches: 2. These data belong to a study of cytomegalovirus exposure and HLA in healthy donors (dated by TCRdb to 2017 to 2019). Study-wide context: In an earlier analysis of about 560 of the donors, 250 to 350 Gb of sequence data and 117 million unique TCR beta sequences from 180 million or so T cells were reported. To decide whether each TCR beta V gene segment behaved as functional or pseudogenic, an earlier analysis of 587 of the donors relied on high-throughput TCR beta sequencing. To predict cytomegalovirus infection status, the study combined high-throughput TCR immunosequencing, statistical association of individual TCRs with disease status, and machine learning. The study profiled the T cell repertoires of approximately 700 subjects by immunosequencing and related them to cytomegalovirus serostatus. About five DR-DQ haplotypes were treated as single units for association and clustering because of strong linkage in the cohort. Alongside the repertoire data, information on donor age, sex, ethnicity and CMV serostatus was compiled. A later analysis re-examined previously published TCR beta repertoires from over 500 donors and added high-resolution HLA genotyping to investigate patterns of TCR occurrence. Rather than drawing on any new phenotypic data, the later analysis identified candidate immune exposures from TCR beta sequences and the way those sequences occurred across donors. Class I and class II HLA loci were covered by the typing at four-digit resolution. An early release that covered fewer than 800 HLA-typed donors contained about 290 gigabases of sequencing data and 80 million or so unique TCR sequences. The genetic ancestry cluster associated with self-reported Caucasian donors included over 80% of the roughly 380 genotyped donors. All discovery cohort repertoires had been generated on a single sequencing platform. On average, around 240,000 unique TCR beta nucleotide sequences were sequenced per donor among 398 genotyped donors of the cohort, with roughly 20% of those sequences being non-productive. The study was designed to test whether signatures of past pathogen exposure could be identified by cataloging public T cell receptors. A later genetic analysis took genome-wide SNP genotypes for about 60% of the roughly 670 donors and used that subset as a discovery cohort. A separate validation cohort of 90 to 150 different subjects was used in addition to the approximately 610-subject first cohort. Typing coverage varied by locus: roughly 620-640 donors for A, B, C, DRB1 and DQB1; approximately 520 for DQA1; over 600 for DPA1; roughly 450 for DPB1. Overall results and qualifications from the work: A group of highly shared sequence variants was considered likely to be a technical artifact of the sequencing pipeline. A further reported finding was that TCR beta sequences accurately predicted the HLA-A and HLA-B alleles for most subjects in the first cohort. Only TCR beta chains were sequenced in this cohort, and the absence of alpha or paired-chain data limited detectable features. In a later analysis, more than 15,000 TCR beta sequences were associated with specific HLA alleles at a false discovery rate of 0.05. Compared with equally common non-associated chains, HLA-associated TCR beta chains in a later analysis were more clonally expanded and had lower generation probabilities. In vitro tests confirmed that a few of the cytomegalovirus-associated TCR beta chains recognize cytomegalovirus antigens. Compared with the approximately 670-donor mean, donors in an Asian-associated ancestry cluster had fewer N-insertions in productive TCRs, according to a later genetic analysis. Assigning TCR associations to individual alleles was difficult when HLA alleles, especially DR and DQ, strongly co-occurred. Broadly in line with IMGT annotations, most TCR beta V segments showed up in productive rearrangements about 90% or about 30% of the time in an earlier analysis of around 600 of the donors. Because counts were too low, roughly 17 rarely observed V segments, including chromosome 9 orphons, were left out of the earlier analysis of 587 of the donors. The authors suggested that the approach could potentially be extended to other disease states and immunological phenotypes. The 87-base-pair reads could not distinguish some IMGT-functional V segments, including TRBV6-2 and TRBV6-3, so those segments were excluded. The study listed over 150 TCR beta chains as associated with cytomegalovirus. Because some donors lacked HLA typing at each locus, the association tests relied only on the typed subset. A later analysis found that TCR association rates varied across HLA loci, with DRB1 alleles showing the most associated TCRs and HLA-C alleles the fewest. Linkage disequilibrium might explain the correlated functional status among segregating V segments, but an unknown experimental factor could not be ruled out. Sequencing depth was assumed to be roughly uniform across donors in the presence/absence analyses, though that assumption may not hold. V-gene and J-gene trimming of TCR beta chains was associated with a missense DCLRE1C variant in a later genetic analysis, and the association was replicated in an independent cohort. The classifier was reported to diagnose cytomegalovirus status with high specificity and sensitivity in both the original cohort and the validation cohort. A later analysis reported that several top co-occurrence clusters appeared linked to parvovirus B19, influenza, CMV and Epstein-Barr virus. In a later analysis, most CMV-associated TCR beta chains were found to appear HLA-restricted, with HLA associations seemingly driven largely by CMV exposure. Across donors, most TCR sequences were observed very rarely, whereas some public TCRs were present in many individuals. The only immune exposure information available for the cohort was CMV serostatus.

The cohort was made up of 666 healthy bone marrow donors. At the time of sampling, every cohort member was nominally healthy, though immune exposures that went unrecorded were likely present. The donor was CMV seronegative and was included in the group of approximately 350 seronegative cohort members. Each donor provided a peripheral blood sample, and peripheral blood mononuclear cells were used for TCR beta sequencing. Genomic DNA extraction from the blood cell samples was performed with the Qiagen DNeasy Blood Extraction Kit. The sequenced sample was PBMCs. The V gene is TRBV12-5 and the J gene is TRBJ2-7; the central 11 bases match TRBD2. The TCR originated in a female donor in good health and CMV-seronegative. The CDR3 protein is CASGASGGTYEQYF. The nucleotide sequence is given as TGTGCTAGTGGTGCTAGCGGGGGGACCTACGAGCAGTACTTC.